These 25 T cell receptor beta chains originate from one sample sequenced in a study of blood T cell repertoires in COVID-19. Method: immunoSEQ multiplex PCR; TCRdb's copy keeps in-frame clones and lacks some. The sample holds hundreds of thousands of clones; roughly 85% are singletons and the top ten take approximately 3.6%. The sample taken for sequencing was peripheral blood. These receptors came from a young woman with acute or convalescent COVID-19.

The chain uses TRBV6-2 or TRBV6-3 and TRBJ1-6; no clear D gene. V was pared by 5 bases and J by 10 bases, with 6 bases between. Germline assignment: CDR1 MNHEY and CDR2 SVGEGT. The CDR3 covers 11 residues. The CDR3 is CASSRESPLHF. CDR3 sequence (DNA): TGTGCCAGCAGTCGAGAGTCACCCCTCCACTTT.

The chain carries TRBV5-1 and TRBJ2-1; TRBD2 matches at 9 bases. The trim removed 1 base at V and 7 bases at J, leaving 3 bases unmatched. From germline, CDR1 is SGHRS and CDR2 YFSETQ. This CDR3 is 14 amino acids long. The CDR3 DNA reads as TGCGCCAGCAGCTTGATAGCGGGAGCTAATGAGCAGTTCTTC. This sequence encodes CASSLIAGANEQFF.

The chain links TRBV10-1 to TRBJ2-7; maybe TRBD1 (6 bases). Germline V gives CDR1 WNHNN, CDR2 SYGVQD (reference sequence). Between the trimmed V and J ends, which lost 6 bases and 5 bases, there was a span of 14 bases. This CDR3 is 13 amino acids long. CDR3 amino acids: CASSRTGSDEQYF. CDR3 sequence (DNA): TGCGCCAGCAGCCGAACAGGGTCGGACGAGCAGTACTTC.

The V call is TRBV6-6, the J call TRBJ2-3; unclear D gene. Germline V CDR1 and CDR2: MNHNY, SVGAGI (reference sequence). The CDR3 consists of 14 residues. Trimming took 0 bases from V and 4 from J, leaving 8 bases between them. The CDR3 protein is CASSYSIQADTQYF. The CDR3 DNA reads as TGTGCCAGCAGTTACTCGATTCAGGCAGATACGCAGTATTTT.

The sample holds a few counts of this clone. The sample contains more than one DNA sequence encoding this CDR3. The chain recombines TRBV9 with TRBJ1-3; D gene ambiguous. The germline CDR1 and CDR2 sequences are SGDLS and YYNGEE. The CDR3 has 14 residues. Trimming pared 0 bases from V and 0 bases from J, leaving 4 bases between. CDR3 sequence reads: CASSVDSSGNTIYF. The CDR3 DNA sequence: TGTGCCAGCAGCGTAGACAGCTCTGGAAACACCATATATTTT.

The chain recombines TRBV9 with TRBJ2-6, with a possible D match to TRBD2 (5 bases). Germline CDR1 SGDLS, CDR2 YYNGEE. The V end was cut by 2 bases, the J end by 0 bases, with 15 bases between. CDR3 length: 18 amino acids. The chain's CDR3 is CASSVTRAEHSGANVLTF. The CDR3 DNA follows: TGTGCCAGCAGCGTCACTAGGGCGGAACACTCTGGGGCCAACGTCCTGACTTTC.

The chain is built from TRBV10-3 and TRBJ2-5; possibly TRBD1 for D (6 bases). V was trimmed by 0 bases and J by 5 bases, leaving 22 bases between them. Germline V gives CDR1 ENHRY, CDR2 SYGVKD. This CDR3 contains 18 residues. The DNA for the CDR3 is TGTGCCATCAGTGAGTCGGTCGCTACTCGTAGGCAGGGGGAGACCCAGTACTTC. This sequence encodes CAISESVATRRQGETQYF.

The genes are TRBV4-1 and TRBJ1-4; D may be TRBD1 (5 bases). The CDR3 has 15 amino acids. Germline-derived CDR1 and CDR2 are MGHRA and YSYEKL. Between the trimmed V and J ends, which lost 4 bases and 6 bases, there was a span of 15 bases. This CDR3 reads CASSLGGTAYEKLFF. As DNA, the CDR3 is TGCGCCAGCAGCCTGGGGGGGACGGCTTATGAAAAACTGTTTTTT.

V and J are TRBV27 and TRBJ1-3; D not certain. V was trimmed by 6 bases and J by 9 bases, leaving 18 bases between them. Germline-derived CDR1 and CDR2 are MNHEY and SMNVEV (reference sequence). The CDR3 is 14 amino acids. For the CDR3, the DNA is TGTGCCAGCAGCTCCCGGTCCCCTGCGGGCACCATATATTTT. Translation gives CASSSRSPAGTIYF.

The chain is built from TRBV9 and TRBJ1-3; 8 nucleotides agree with TRBD1. Germline assignment: CDR1 SGDLS and CDR2 YYNGEE. The CDR3 sequence is 15 residues long. The V and J ends lost 4 bases and 1 base, in that order; junction bases with no gene match: 4. CDR3 in DNA: TGTGCCAGCAGCCTCAGGGGGCAATCTGGAAACACCATATATTTT. Its protein product is CASSLRGQSGNTIYF.

This chain joins TRBV9 and TRBJ1-1; D gene ambiguous. The germline CDR1 and CDR2 sequences are SGDLS and YYNGEE. Trimming cost V 3 bases and J 5 bases, with 20 bases left between them. The CDR3 is made up of 16 amino acids. The CDR3 bases are TGTGCCAGCAGCGGAGGTTCTGGGAGGGAGGTTACTGAAGCTTTCTTT. Translation: CASSGGSGREVTEAFF. The full variable domain, completed using reference TRBV9 and TRBJ1-1, is DSGVTQTPKHLITATGQRVTLRCSPRSGDLSVYWYQQSLDQGLQFLIQYYNGEERAKGNILERFSAQQFPDLHSELNLSSLELGDSALYFCASSGGSGREVTEAFFGQGTRLTVV.

V is TRBV2 and J is TRBJ1-1, with a tentative D call TRBD1 (5 bases). The ends were cut back, 4 bases at V and 6 bases at J, with 9 bases in the middle. The length of the CDR3 is 12 residues. Germline V lookup: CDR1 SNHLY, CDR2 FYNNEI. As DNA, the CDR3 is TGTGCCAGCAGTGGCAGGGCCCCTGAAGCTTTCTTT. Translated, it gives CASSGRAPEAFF. The full variable domain, completed using reference TRBV2 and TRBJ1-1, is EPEVTQTPSHQVTQMGQEVILRCVPISNHLYFYWYRQILGQKVEFLVSFYNNEISEKSEIFDDQFSVERPDGSNFTLKIRSTKLEDSAMYFCASSGRAPEAFFGQGTRLTVV.

CDR3 nucleotide sequence: TGTGCCAGCAGCCAAGTGGCTAGCGGGGCCGATGAGCAGTTCTTC. It is translated as CASSQVASGADEQFF. This rearrangement joins TRBV4-2 to TRBJ2-1; 9 nucleotides match TRBD2. The CDR3 extends over 15 amino acids. V shed 1 base and J 8 bases; nucleotides not matched to a gene: 6. Germline V gene sequence: CDR1 LGHNA, CDR2 YNFKEQ.

This sequence joins TRBV19 and TRBJ1-6; D is possibly TRBD1 (6 bases). Germline CDR1 LNHDA, CDR2 SQIVND (reference sequence). The CDR3 is 14 amino acids. Trimming removed 9 bases from V and 13 bases from J, with 22 bases in between. The CDR3 nucleotides are TGTGCCAGCAGGGGAGACAGTCAAGTCACCCCCCTCCACTTT. Translating gives CASRGDSQVTPLHF.

The V call is TRBV6-9, the J call TRBJ1-5; tentative D call: TRBD1 (6 bases). The CDR3 is 16 amino acids. V shed 0 bases and J shed 4 bases, with 13 bases lying between them. The germline V gene encodes CDR1 MNHGY and CDR2 SVAAGI. CDR3 DNA: TGTGCCAGCAGTTATTCAGGGGGGGATCGAAATCAGCCCCAGCATTTT. Translation: CASSYSGGDRNQPQHF.

There are many counts of this clone. V gene TRBV5-3 combines with J gene TRBJ2-7, with TRBD2 matching over 7 bases. TRBV5-3 is noted as an ORF with a role that remains uncertain. The J segment lost 5 bases and the V segment lost 0 bases, leaving 11 bases of the junction unmatched. The CDR3 has 16 amino acids. The CDR3 is CARSLAKVAGENEQYF. The CDR3 DNA reads as TGTGCCAGAAGCTTGGCGAAGGTCGCGGGAGAAAACGAGCAGTACTTC.

V gene TRBV18 combines with J gene TRBJ2-5; D gene ambiguous. Trimming removed 4 bases at V and 1 base at J, with 13 bases between. CDR3 length: 15 residues. Germline V gene sequence: CDR1 KGHSH, CDR2 LQKENI. The CDR3 DNA reads TGTGCCAGCTCACTACTGAGCGCTCCCCAAGAGACCCAGTACTTC. This translates into CASSLLSAPQETQYF.

The V and J genes are TRBV7-9 and TRBJ2-7, with D possibly being TRBD1 (5 bases). In germline, CDR1 is SEHNR, CDR2 FQNEAQ (reference sequence). The V end lost 3 bases, the J end lost 2 bases, and 14 bases lay between the germline ends. The CDR3 consists of 15 residues. Here the CDR3 DNA reads TGTGCCAGCAGCTTGGGTAGCAGGGCAACCTACGAGCAGTACTTC. It yields the protein CASSLGSRATYEQYF.

The chain joins TRBV28 to TRBJ1-1, with D possibly being TRBD1 (5 bases). The germline gives CDR1 MDHEN, CDR2 SYDVKM. There are 15 residues in the CDR3. Between the trimmed V and J ends, which lost 5 bases and 0 bases, there was a span of 13 bases. The CDR3 spells CASSPPVTVNTEAFF. DNA for the CDR3: TGTGCCAGCAGTCCCCCGGTGACAGTGAACACTGAAGCTTTCTTT.

V and J are TRBV28 and TRBJ1-2; D gene ambiguous. The length of the CDR3 is 14 residues. Germline loops: CDR1 MDHEN, CDR2 SYDVKM. The V gene lost 1 base and the J gene lost 8 bases, with 14 bases spanning the gap. The CDR3, as DNA: TGTGCCAGCAGTTTATCCCCCTCGTCCGTAGGCTACACCTTC. It is translated as CASSLSPSSVGYTF.

The chain carries TRBV18 and TRBJ1-2; no reliable D call. Trimming cost V 2 bases and J 8 bases, with 9 bases left between them. CDR1 KGHSH and CDR2 LQKENI come from the germline V gene. CDR3 length: 12 residues. The CDR3 loop reads CASSPDGQGYTF. The DNA of the CDR3 is TGTGCCAGCTCACCAGATGGTCAGGGCTACACCTTC.

This rearrangement joins TRBV19 to TRBJ1-2; 7 nucleotides match TRBD1. Trimming at V came to 6 bases and at J to 2 bases, leaving 9 bases not matched to a gene. The germline V gene has CDR1 LNHDA and CDR2 SQIVND (reference sequence). The CDR3 has 15 amino acids. The CDR3, as DNA: TGTGCCAGTAGACCCAACCCAGGGGGAAACTATGGCTACACCTTC. It translates to CASRPNPGGNYGYTF.

CDR3 in DNA: TGTGCCAGCGGCGCGCGGGAGGAAGGGGGCATTCAGTACTTC. Residues: CASGAREEGGIQYF. V and J are TRBV6-5 and TRBJ2-4, with 8 bases that match TRBD2. The CDR3 loop spans 14 amino acids. After removal of 8 bases from V and 9 bases from J, the junction contained 12 bases not matched to a gene. CDR1 is MNHEY and CDR2 is SVGAGI in the germline V gene.

The V and J genes are TRBV27 and TRBJ2-2; 10 bases are shared with TRBD1. Germline V gene data show CDR1 as MNHEY and CDR2 as SMNVEV (reference sequence). The CDR3 is made up of 15 amino acids. Unmatched junction bases numbered 5, after V lost 5 bases and J lost 5 bases. The CDR3 DNA follows: TGTGCCAGCAGTCCCATGGACAGGGGGACCGGGGAGCTGTTTTTT. This sequence encodes CASSPMDRGTGELFF.

The gene calls are TRBV9 and TRBJ2-3; maybe TRBD2 (6 bases). The CDR3 has 15 amino acids. Between the trimmed V and J ends, which lost 4 bases and 6 bases, there was a span of 18 bases. Germline V CDR1 and CDR2: SGDLS, YYNGEE. The CDR3 bases are TGTGCCAGCAGCCCCCCGGAGGGACGAGGGGATACGCAGTATTTT. The encoded protein is CASSPPEGRGDTQYF.